This TCR beta chain was captured by sequencing in a study of beta chain features in type 1 diabetes. This clone was detected a few times. Its antigen is still unknown. What was sequenced were expressed TCRB transcripts, since all of the isolated RNA had been reverse transcribed. TCRdb's copy holds only in-frame clones and misses some; the assay was immunoSEQ multiplex PCR. The table lists about 160,000 clones, about 9% of them singletons, with 0.45% to 0.6% in the top ten. Notes on the study in general: In these data, an HLA type influence on TCRB rearrangement remained unresolved. In every one of the four CD4+ subsets, TCRB CDR3s were moderately but significantly shorter in Type 1 diabetes patients.

CDR1 MNHNS and CDR2 SASEGT come from the germline V gene. The CDR3 spans 15 residues. Germline trimming cut 6 bases from V and 2 bases from J; bases unmatched to any gene: 3. CD4+ naive, central memory, regulatory and stem cell-like memory cells were sorted via CD45RO/CCR7/CD25/CD127/CD95/CD27. The receptor's source is a woman aged 18-29 years with type 1 diabetes. The specimen was central memory CD4+ T cells from blood. The chain uses TRBV6-1 and TRBJ2-3; 12 nucleotides line up with TRBD1. The CDR3 coding sequence is TGTGCCAGCAGGGAGGGACAGGGGGCCACAGATACGCAGTATTTT. It translates to CASREGQGATDTQYF.